The next 21 T cell receptor beta chains were all read from a single sample in a study of T cell responses to AZD1222 COVID-19 vaccine. Measured with immunoSEQ multiplex PCR; TCRdb has only the in-frame clones, and not every one. The repertoire holds some 190,000 clones, with about 94% as singletons. The sample was peripheral blood, taken 28 days after the second dose of the MenACWY control vaccine. The receptors here all came from an adult who received the MenACWY meningococcal vaccine as a control.

The rearrangement joins TRBV7-8 to TRBJ2-2, with D possibly matching TRBD1 (6 bases). Germline lookup yields CDR1 SGHVS and CDR2 FQNEAQ. This CDR3 is 15 amino acids long. Deletions cut 2 bases from V and 6 bases from J, with 13 bases between. The chain's CDR3 is CASSLYQGRAGELFF. The CDR3 DNA is TGTGCCAGCAGCTTATACCAGGGGCGAGCCGGGGAGCTGTTTTTT.

This clone was observed a single time. The chain uses TRBV6-5 and TRBJ1-1; 8 nucleotides align to TRBD1. V gave up 6 bases and J gave up 5 bases; unmatched junction bases: 11. The CDR3 runs 15 residues. Germline CDR1 is MNHEY and CDR2 is SVGAGI. In DNA form, the CDR3 reads TGTGCCAGCAGGAGACAGGGGTCAAGTCGTACTGAAGCTTTCTTT. Translating it yields CASRRQGSSRTEAFF.

V gene TRBV7-2 combines with J gene TRBJ2-5; D not certain. Germline CDR1 reads SGHTA; CDR2 reads FQGNSA. CDR3 size: 14 residues. V dropped 5 bases and J dropped 5 bases, with 15 bases sitting between them. CDR3 sequence reads: CASSPLSHRETQYF. The DNA for the CDR3 is TGTGCCAGCAGCCCTTTATCCCATCGCGAGACCCAGTACTTC. The complete variable domain, with remaining parts taken from reference TRBV7-2 and TRBJ2-5, reads GAGVSQSPSNKVTEKGKDVELRCDPISGHTALYWYRQSLGQGLEFLIYFQGNSAPDKSGLPSDRFSAERTGGSVSTLTIQRTQQEDSAVYLCASSPLSHRETQYFGPGTRLLVL.

The chain has TRBV6-5 and TRBJ2-5; D may be TRBD2 (7 bases). CDR1 and CDR2 (germline): MNHEY, SVGAGI. Trimming took off 5 bases at V and 3 bases at J, with 10 bases between the two ends. The CDR3 extends over 13 amino acids. The CDR3 spells CASSRGGEETQYF. The CDR3 bases are TGTGCCAGCAGTCGAGGGGGGGAAGAGACCCAGTACTTC.

The chain couples TRBV9 to TRBJ2-5; D assignment may be TRBD1 or TRBD2 (7 bases each). The CDR3 covers 14 residues. V shed 4 bases and J shed 5 bases, with 15 bases lying between them. The germline V gene encodes CDR1 SGDLS and CDR2 YYNGEE. The CDR3 coding sequence is TGTGCCAGCAGCCCAGGGGGGGCGGGGGAGACCCAGTACTTC. This codes for CASSPGGAGETQYF.

This chain joins TRBV6-5 and TRBJ2-1; 7 bases are shared with TRBD1. Germline V CDR1 and CDR2: MNHEY, SVGAGI. The CDR3 is 13 residues long. With V trimmed by 6 bases and J by 16 bases, 15 bases remained unmatched. CDR3 DNA sequence: TGTGCCAGCAGCCTTAAGCCGGGACAGCTGGATTTCTTC. Amino acids: CASSLKPGQLDFF.

This chain connects TRBV7-8 to TRBJ1-2, with a possible D match to TRBD1 (6 bases). CDR3 length: 13 residues. Deletions cut 4 bases from V and 2 bases from J, with 8 bases between. Germline values: CDR1 SGHVS, CDR2 FQNEAQ. The CDR3 DNA is TGTGCCAGCAGCTCGGACAGCAACTATGGCTACACCTTC. This gives the protein CASSSDSNYGYTF.

The chain couples TRBV29-1 to TRBJ1-2, with no clear D. This CDR3 has 13 residues. V was clipped by 4 bases and J by 3 bases, with 12 bases between them. In germline, CDR1 is SQVTM, CDR2 ANQGSEA. DNA for the CDR3: TGCAGCGTTGTAACGGCAGTCGACTATGGCTACACCTTC. Protein: CSVVTAVDYGYTF.

The rearrangement joins TRBV27 to TRBJ1-5; 9 bases align to TRBD1. Trimming at V came to 6 bases and at J to 7 bases, leaving 16 bases not matched to a gene. Germline CDR1 is MNHEY and CDR2 is SMNVEV (reference sequence). The CDR3 is 17 residues long. CDR3 region: CASSPSPTGGAGQPQHF. In nucleotides, the CDR3 is TGTGCCAGCAGCCCTTCCCCGACAGGGGGGGCCGGGCAGCCCCAGCATTTT.

About this clone: The sample has other DNA sequences that encode this CDR3 too. The V call is TRBV9, the J call TRBJ1-2; D is unresolved. The V end was cut by 3 bases, the J end by 4 bases, with 7 bases between. Germline V gives CDR1 SGDLS, CDR2 YYNGEE. This CDR3 has 12 residues. The CDR3 DNA sequence: TGTGCCAGCAGCGACAGAGTCTATGGCTACACCTTC. It is translated as CASSDRVYGYTF.

V is TRBV2 and J is TRBJ1-2; D perhaps matches TRBD1 (6 bases). The CDR3 consists of 14 residues. V dropped 6 bases and J dropped 2 bases, with 13 bases sitting between them. CDR1 and CDR2 (germline): SNHLY, FYNNEI. DNA of the CDR3: TGTGCCAGCAGGAACTCAGGGACAAACTATGGCTACACCTTC. It specifies CASRNSGTNYGYTF.

The V call is TRBV5-8, the J call TRBJ2-6; unclear D gene. CDR1 is SGHTS and CDR2 is YDEGEE in the germline V gene. Trimming removed 1 base from V and 0 bases from J, with 11 bases in between. The CDR3 has 17 amino acids. The CDR3: CASSLKTPSSGANVLTF. The CDR3 coding sequence is TGTGCCAGCAGCTTGAAGACTCCGAGCTCTGGGGCCAACGTCCTGACTTTC.

As DNA, the CDR3 is TGTGCCAGCAGCCAACGCCCTCAGTCATCAACTAATGAAAAACTGTTTTTT. Its translation is CASSQRPQSSTNEKLFF. This chain uses TRBV7-9 with TRBJ1-4; D ambiguous. CDR3 length: 17 amino acids. Germline V gene data show CDR1 as SEHNR and CDR2 as FQNEAQ (reference sequence). V was clipped by 5 bases and J by 0 bases, with 16 bases between them.

For this clone: Different DNA sequences within this sample yield the same CDR3. The V call is TRBV10-3, the J call TRBJ1-5; no reliable D call. In germline, CDR1 is ENHRY, CDR2 SYGVKD. Trimming stripped 0 bases from V and 1 base from J, with 7 bases between. The CDR3 consists of 15 residues. CDR3 bases: TGTGCCATCAGTGAGTCAGGAGGGAGCAATCAGCCCCAGCATTTT. Translating it yields CAISESGGSNQPQHF.

The chain links TRBV7-8 to TRBJ2-5, with TRBD2 matching 14 bases. The V segment lost 5 bases and the J segment 9 bases; nucleotides outside the gene matches: 8. The CDR3 runs to 15 residues. The germline V gene has CDR1 SGHVS and CDR2 FQNEAQ. The CDR3 protein is CASSPGLAGGRSQYF. The CDR3, as DNA: TGTGCCAGCAGCCCCGGACTAGCGGGGGGCAGGTCCCAGTACTTC.

The CDR3 spells CASSFRLAEKETQYF. DNA for the CDR3: TGTGCCAGCAGTTTCCGACTAGCGGAAAAAGAGACCCAGTACTTC. The chain joins TRBV28 to TRBJ2-5; TRBD2 matches at 9 bases. Germline CDR1 MDHEN, CDR2 SYDVKM. V was clipped by 3 bases and J by 3 bases; unmatched bases: 5. The CDR3 contains 15 residues.

The J gene is TRBJ1-6, the V gene TRBV23-1, with 12 bases identical to TRBD1. TRBV23-1 is an ORF, and what it does is uncertain. V dropped 5 bases and J dropped 7; count of bases not matched to a gene: 9. The CDR3 runs to 17 residues. CDR3 protein: CASSSKGTGGPNSPLHF. In nucleotides, the CDR3 is TGCGCCAGCAGTTCCAAAGGGACAGGGGGCCCGAATTCACCCCTCCACTTT.

There are a few counts of this clone. The chain recombines TRBV29-1 with TRBJ1-2; 9 positions match TRBD1. J lost 4 bases, V lost 6 bases, and 6 bases had no gene match. The CDR3 has 13 amino acids. The germline V gene encodes CDR1 SQVTM and CDR2 ANQGSEA. CDR3 in amino acids: CSVPDRGVYGYTF. The CDR3 DNA reads TGCAGCGTCCCCGACAGGGGGGTCTATGGCTACACCTTC. The variable domain in full, with the rest retrieved from reference TRBV29-1 and TRBJ1-2, is SAVISQKPSRDICQRGTSLTIQCQVDSQVTMMFWYRQQPGQSLTLIATANQGSEATYESGFVIDKFPISRPNLTFSTLTVSNMSPEDSSIYLCSVPDRGVYGYTFGSGTRLTVV.

This clone has just one count. The rearrangement links TRBV6-6 to TRBJ1-6; 8 bases match TRBD1. The CDR3 contains 16 residues. Germline V CDR1 and CDR2: MNHNY, SVGAGI (reference sequence). With 6 bases clipped from V and 7 bases from J, the junction kept 11 bases outside the gene matches. The CDR3 region has the DNA TGTGCCAGCAGCTCCACTTCCAGGGGGCCAAATTCACCCCTCCACTTT. Protein sequence: CASSSTSRGPNSPLHF.

The table lists this clone with a count of one. The CDR3 loop is CASSRAVGDQETQYF. In DNA form, the CDR3 reads TGTGCCAGCAGTAGGGCGGTTGGGGATCAAGAGACCCAGTACTTC. V is TRBV7-9 and J is TRBJ2-5, with D uncertain. The CDR3 consists of 15 residues. V lost 6 bases and J 2 bases, leaving 16 bases between the germline ends. In germline, CDR1 is SEHNR, CDR2 FQNEAQ (reference sequence).

The sample holds a few counts of this clone. Other DNA variants within this sample encode the same CDR3. V and J are TRBV5-1 and TRBJ2-3; D is perhaps TRBD2 (6 bases). This CDR3 contains 14 residues. Germline V gives CDR1 SGHRS, CDR2 YFSETQ. Between the trimmed V and J ends, which lost 0 bases and 6 bases, there was a span of 11 bases. The CDR3 coding sequence is TGCGCCAGCAGCTTGGGCGGGGCCAGTGATACGCAGTATTTT. The encoded protein is CASSLGGASDTQYF.